Listed below are T cell receptor beta chains from one sample, sequenced in a study of response to subunit inactivated influenza vaccine. TCRdb ran MiXCR on the RT-PCR reads and lists one entry per CDR3 protein. The data contain approximately 250,000 distinct CDR3 sequences, 12% of them singletons. Material: non-naive T cells sorted from PBMCs, obtained less than 15 days before vaccination. All receptors come from a man between 45 and 60 years old who received an inactivated influenza vaccine. Both conserved end residues are part of each CDR3. D genes are given only for firm matches. The listing skips clone size in some rows; elsewhere it reads once, few, many or a size class.

TRBV12-3/TRBV12-4	TRBJ1-1	many	-	CASSTAVNTEAFF	TGTGCCAGCAGTACGGCGGTCAACACTGAAGCTTTCTTT
TRBV5-1	TRBJ2-2	few	-	CASSLTGKNTGELFF	TGCGCCAGCAGCTTGACAGGGAAGAACACCGGGGAGCTGTTTTTT
TRBV30	TRBJ2-5	few	-	CAWIGLGGAETQYF	TGTGCCTGGATCGGGCTGGGCGGGGCGGAGACCCAGTACTTC
TRBV9	TRBJ1-1	-	-	CASSVDGAGPITEAFF	TGTGCCAGCAGCGTAGACGGCGCAGGGCCAATCACTGAAGCTTTCTTT
TRBV20-1	TRBJ2-5	many	-	CSARIETQYF	TGCAGTGCTAGAATAGAGACCCAGTACTTC
TRBV14	TRBJ2-1	many	-	CASSQVNEQFF	TGTGCCAGCAGCCAAGTAAATGAGCAGTTCTTC
TRBV12-3/TRBV12-4	TRBJ1-5	few	TRBD1	CASSLTGKGNQPQHF	TGTGCCAGCAGTTTGACAGGGAAGGGCAATCAGCCCCAGCATTTT
TRBV7-2	TRBJ2-3	-	-	CASSLAARGSDTQYF	TGTGCCAGCAGCTTAGCCGCAAGGGGGTCAGATACGCAGTATTTT
TRBV27	TRBJ1-6	few	-	CASSTTRILNSPLHF	TGTGCCAGCAGCACGACAAGGATCCTTAATTCACCCCTCCACTTT
TRBV20-1	TRBJ2-7	many	TRBD2	CSAREVAGAHEQYF	TGCAGTGCCAGGGAGGTAGCGGGAGCACACGAGCAGTACTTC
TRBV4-2	TRBJ2-1	-	-	CASSQDRRDNEQFF	TGTGCCAGCAGCCAAGATAGGCGGGACAATGAGCAGTTCTTC
TRBV3-1	TRBJ2-7	-	TRBD1	CASSSGTDYEQYF	TGTGCCAGCAGTTCCGGGACAGACTACGAGCAGTACTTC
TRBV11-2	TRBJ2-1	few	TRBD2	CATREMYNEQFF	TGTGCCACGCGGGAGATGTACAATGAGCAGTTCTTC
TRBV28	TRBJ2-6	-	-	CASSPGHHFSGADVLTF	TGTGCCAGCAGTCCTGGGCACCATTTCTCTGGGGCCGACGTCCTGACTTTC
TRBV12-3/TRBV12-4	TRBJ2-7	many	-	CASSLAGVYYEQYF	TGTGCCAGCAGTTTAGCGGGAGTGTACTACGAGCAGTACTTC
TRBV2	TRBJ2-6	-	-	CASIIVPSGANVLTF	TGTGCCAGCATTATCGTACCATCCGGGGCCAACGTCCTGACTTTC
TRBV28	TRBJ2-1	few	-	CASRGRWGEQFF	TGTGCCAGCAGGGGAAGATGGGGTGAGCAGTTCTTC
TRBV20-1	TRBJ1-1	few	TRBD1	CSASRTGAEAFF	TGCAGTGCTAGCAGGACAGGGGCTGAAGCTTTCTTT
TRBV24-1	TRBJ1-2	few	-	CATSDSGVTGGYTF	TGTGCCACCAGTGATTCAGGGGTTACGGGTGGCTACACCTTC